The 29 T cell receptor beta chains reported below all come from one sample, sequenced in a study of a mutant IDH1 vaccine in newly diagnosed glioma (dated by TCRdb to about 2021). The library came from the immunoSEQ multiplex PCR assay. Imported from immuneACCESS, the table was reduced by TCRdb to in-frame sequences with V and J called. These copies leave out some clones; in studies compared against another copy, an unresolved V gene accounts for under half, and the cause of the remainder is not known. This sample gives approximately 60,000 clones in total; roughly four fifths of them show up just once. The ten largest account for 3.5% to 4% of the sample. Sample time point, as interpreted from the label and publication: week 47, end of study. Each vaccine dose, consisting of 300 ug of a 20-mer mutant IDH1 peptide in Montanide, was administered subcutaneously with topical imiquimod. These TCRs' antigens remain unknown.

The material was PBMCs, obtained from a glioma patient whose treatment included an IDH1 peptide vaccine. The receptors come from a man aged 30 to 45 with glioma.

The chain has TRBV27 and TRBJ2-1; D unresolved. This CDR3 region has 14 residues. The germline V gene encodes CDR1 MNHEY and CDR2 SMNVEV (reference sequence). The V gene lost 3 bases and the J gene lost 3 bases, with 9 bases spanning the gap. The CDR3 region is CASSFTASYNEQFF. For the CDR3, the DNA is TGTGCCAGCAGTTTTACAGCTAGCTACAATGAGCAGTTCTTC.

The chain combines TRBV6-1 with TRBJ2-3; 10 nucleotides match TRBD2. This CDR3 contains 15 residues. From germline, CDR1 is MNHNS and CDR2 SASEGT. Trimming removed 6 bases from V and 4 bases from J; junction bases left unmatched: 7. The CDR3 is CASSFSGGASDTQYF. As DNA, the CDR3 is TGTGCCAGCAGCTTCAGCGGGGGGGCCTCAGATACGCAGTATTTT.

V usage is TRBV7-9 and J usage is TRBJ1-2; D uncertain. The CDR3 extends over 18 amino acids. The germline gives CDR1 SEHNR, CDR2 FQNEAQ (reference sequence). Trimming took 4 bases from V and 5 from J, leaving 26 bases between them. CDR3 in DNA: TGTGCCAGCAGCTCCAGGTTTGTTATGGACCAGAATCATTATGGCTACACCTTC. Encoded protein: CASSSRFVMDQNHYGYTF.

J is TRBJ2-3 and V is TRBV9; 7 bases agree with TRBD2. Germline V gene sequence: CDR1 SGDLS, CDR2 YYNGEE. J was trimmed by 0 bases and V by 1 base; bases with no gene match: 2. This CDR3 has 15 residues. The CDR3 coding sequence is TGTGCCAGCAGCGTAAGCGGGGCTAGCACAGATACGCAGTATTTT. Translation gives CASSVSGASTDTQYF.

The gene calls are TRBV20-1 and TRBJ2-7; D is unresolved. V was cut by 6 bases and J by 2 bases, with 5 bases left in between. The germline V gene has CDR1 DFQATT and CDR2 SNEGSKA (reference sequence). The CDR3 length is 10 residues. CDR3 DNA sequence: TGCAGTGCCGACCCCTACGAGCAGTACTTC. It codes for CSADPYEQYF.

The rearrangement links TRBV19 to TRBJ2-7, with D possibly being TRBD1 (7 bases). V shed 3 bases and J shed 0 bases, with 21 bases lying between them. CDR3 size: 18 residues. Germline-derived CDR1 and CDR2 are LNHDA and SQIVND (reference sequence). In DNA form, the CDR3 reads TGTGCCAGTAGTATTGGGGGGAAGGGACAGATCATCTCCTACGAGCAGTACTTC. Its protein is CASSIGGKGQIISYEQYF.

This chain uses TRBV5-1 with TRBJ2-7; weak D call: TRBD2 (5 bases). Trimming pared 6 bases from V and 0 bases from J, leaving 10 bases between. Germline assignment: CDR1 SGHRS and CDR2 YFSETQ. The CDR3 runs to 13 residues. CDR3 protein: CASKEVASYEQYF. CDR3 coding DNA: TGCGCCAGCAAGGAGGTCGCCTCCTACGAGCAGTACTTC.

A single count supports this clone. CDR3 DNA: TGTGCCAGCAGCGAGGGGCGCTCCTATAATTCACCCCTCCACTTT. Translated, it gives CASSEGRSYNSPLHF. The rearrangement joins TRBV9 to TRBJ1-6, with D possibly matching TRBD1 (5 bases). V was trimmed by 3 bases and J by 0 bases, leaving 7 bases between them. The CDR3 totals 15 residues. Germline CDR1 is SGDLS and CDR2 is YYNGEE.

The gene calls are TRBV19 and TRBJ2-7; D is ambiguous. Germline CDR1 is LNHDA and CDR2 is SQIVND (reference sequence). The CDR3 extends over 18 amino acids. The ends were cut back, 4 bases at V and 3 bases at J, with 25 bases in the middle. CDR3: CASSTKPPGGVNNYEQYF. The CDR3 DNA is TGTGCCAGTAGTACTAAACCCCCCGGTGGGGTAAATAACTACGAGCAGTACTTC.

The count of this clone is one. The chain couples TRBV6-1 to TRBJ2-1, with 7 bases matching TRBD2. Germline V gene data show CDR1 as MNHNS and CDR2 as SASEGT. The CDR3 runs to 13 residues. The J segment lost 5 bases and the V segment lost 5 bases, leaving 3 bases of the junction unmatched. In DNA, the CDR3 is TGTGCCAGCAGTTTGGGGAGGGACAATGAGCAGTTCTTC. This sequence encodes CASSLGRDNEQFF.

The chain joins TRBV4-1 to TRBJ1-2; the D is unclear. The CDR3 spans 16 residues. Germline V gene sequence: CDR1 MGHRA, CDR2 YSYEKL. The V end lost 0 bases, the J end lost 1 base, and 12 bases lay between the germline ends. This CDR3 is CASSQDRSKINYGYTF. CDR3 coding DNA: TGCGCCAGCAGCCAAGATCGGTCTAAAATTAACTATGGCTACACCTTC.

The rearrangement links TRBV7-9 to TRBJ2-1, with D perhaps TRBD1 (6 bases). This CDR3 region has 14 residues. V was cut by 1 base and J by 15 bases, with 19 bases left in between. The germline gives CDR1 SEHNR, CDR2 FQNEAQ (reference sequence). The CDR3 DNA reads TGTGCCAGCAGCTTAGAGCCACAGGGACCCGGCACGTTCTTC. This translates into CASSLEPQGPGTFF.

The V and J genes are TRBV28 and TRBJ2-7, with 7 bases lining up with TRBD2. The CDR3 runs 16 residues. CDR1 MDHEN and CDR2 SYDVKM come from the germline V gene. The V and J ends lost 2 bases and 7 bases, in that order; junction bases with no gene match: 14. This CDR3 is CASSLMFSGPAREQYF. CDR3 bases: TGTGCCAGCAGTTTAATGTTTAGCGGGCCAGCGAGGGAGCAGTACTTC.

The V gene is TRBV6-4, the J gene TRBJ2-3; TRBD1 matches 7 bases. This CDR3 has 16 residues. CDR1 and CDR2 (germline): MRHNA, SNTAGT. Trimming at V came to 3 bases and at J to 1 base, leaving 7 bases not matched to a gene. CDR3 in DNA: TGTGCCAGCAGTGATTCCCCCGGACAGGGCACAGATACGCAGTATTTT. Its protein product is CASSDSPGQGTDTQYF.

The chain joins TRBV5-1 to TRBJ1-6, with D maybe TRBD1 (6 bases). This CDR3 has 15 residues. The germline V gene encodes CDR1 SGHRS and CDR2 YFSETQ. V was shortened by 4 bases and J by 6 bases, with 14 bases between the two germline ends. The CDR3 bases are TGCGCCAGCAGCCCGGGACATGGGGCTAATTCACCCCTCCACTTT. Translated, it gives CASSPGHGANSPLHF.

The genes are TRBV5-4 and TRBJ1-1; 10 bases fit TRBD1. The CDR3 sequence is 16 residues long. Germline V gene data show CDR1 as SGHNT and CDR2 as YYREEE (reference sequence). The V and J ends lost 0 bases and 4 bases, in that order; junction bases with no gene match: 6. Here the CDR3 reads CASSLVGTGEITEAFF. CDR3 nucleotide sequence: TGTGCCAGCAGCTTGGTTGGGACAGGGGAGATCACTGAAGCTTTCTTT.

This clone has a handful of counts. The V call is TRBV5-1, the J call TRBJ1-2; 9 positions agree with TRBD1. Unmatched junction bases numbered 5, after V lost 4 bases and J lost 4 bases. The CDR3 is made up of 14 amino acids. The germline gives CDR1 SGHRS, CDR2 YFSETQ. Here the CDR3 reads CASSMDRGGYGYTF. The DNA for the CDR3 is TGCGCCAGCAGCATGGACAGGGGAGGCTATGGCTACACCTTC.

The chain combines TRBV6-4 with TRBJ1-3; D gene uncertain. The CDR3 length is 15 residues. The V and J ends lost 5 bases and 0 bases respectively, with 11 bases between them. Germline V lookup: CDR1 MRHNA, CDR2 SNTAGT. CDR3 DNA sequence: TGTGCCAGCAGTTCGGACCTAAGCTCTGGAAACACCATATATTTT. This codes for CASSSDLSSGNTIYF.

The rearrangement joins TRBV19 to TRBJ1-1; no clear D. There are 12 residues in the CDR3. V lost 4 bases and J lost 1, with 4 bases in between. Germline V gene data show CDR1 as LNHDA and CDR2 as SQIVND (reference sequence). CDR3 residues: CASSTWNTEAFF. The DNA for the CDR3 is TGTGCCAGTAGTACATGGAACACTGAAGCTTTCTTT.

The chain carries TRBV7-9 and TRBJ2-2; D is ambiguous. Looked up from germline, CDR1 is SEHNR and CDR2 is FQNEAQ (reference sequence). This CDR3 region has 15 residues. V lost 4 bases, J lost 1 base, and 10 bases lay in between. The CDR3 nucleotides are TGTGCCAGCAGCTCTGATCTACAGAACACCGGGGAGCTGTTTTTT. Amino acids: CASSSDLQNTGELFF.

The chain employs TRBV15 and TRBJ1-2; D ambiguous. The CDR3 is made up of 13 amino acids. Trimming left V 5 bases short and J 7 bases short, with 14 bases between. From germline, CDR1 is LNHNV and CDR2 YYDKDF (reference sequence). The DNA for the CDR3 is TGTGCCACCAGCGGTGCGAAAGTCGGTGGCTACACCTTC. The encoded protein is CATSGAKVGGYTF.

The rearrangement uses TRBV4-1 and TRBJ1-3, with D uncertain. The CDR3 is 16 amino acids. Trimming shortened V by 1 base and J by 0 bases, and 10 bases separated the two germline ends. CDR1 MGHRA and CDR2 YSYEKL come from the germline V gene. DNA of the CDR3: TGCGCCAGCAGCCAAGGCGTGGGAATCTCTGGAAACACCATATATTTT. Its protein product is CASSQGVGISGNTIYF.

This chain joins TRBV5-4 and TRBJ2-7, with D perhaps matching TRBD2 (7 bases). This CDR3 spans 12 amino acids. The V gene's germline CDR1 is SGHNT and CDR2 YYREEE (reference sequence). V dropped 4 bases and J dropped 6 bases, with 11 bases sitting between them. The CDR3: CASSVGGAEQYF. CDR3 in DNA: TGTGCCAGCAGCGTTGGGGGGGCCGAGCAGTACTTC.

V is TRBV2 and J is TRBJ1-2; D unclear. This CDR3 has 13 residues. The V and J ends lost 3 bases and 4 bases respectively, with 9 bases between them. The germline CDR1 and CDR2 sequences are SNHLY and FYNNEI. The CDR3 region has the DNA TGTGCCAGCAGTGAGAACAGCTTCTATGGCTACACCTTC. Protein sequence: CASSENSFYGYTF.

The chain couples TRBV11-2 to TRBJ1-2; 7 bases are shared with TRBD1. Trimming at V came to 3 bases and at J to 8 bases, leaving 12 bases not matched to a gene. The germline V gene encodes CDR1 SGHAT and CDR2 FQNNGV. This CDR3 region has 15 residues. The CDR3 sequence is CASSFLAGGIIGYTF. The CDR3, as DNA: TGTGCCAGCAGCTTTCTCGCAGGGGGTATTATCGGCTACACCTTC.

J is TRBJ2-2 and V is TRBV19; D perhaps matches TRBD1 (6 bases). CDR1 and CDR2 (germline): LNHDA, SQIVND (reference sequence). Deletions cut 8 bases from V and 0 bases from J, with 13 bases between. This CDR3 is 15 amino acids long. The CDR3: CASCFGTTNTGELFF. CDR3 DNA: TGTGCCAGTTGTTTCGGGACAACGAACACCGGGGAGCTGTTTTTT.

The V and J genes are TRBV7-9 and TRBJ2-2, with D unclear. The length of the CDR3 is 13 residues. Deletions cut 4 bases from V and 5 bases from J, with 8 bases between. From germline, CDR1 is SEHNR and CDR2 FQNEAQ (reference sequence). The DNA for the CDR3 is TGTGCCAGCAGCTGGATGGGGACCGGGGAGCTGTTTTTT. Protein product: CASSWMGTGELFF.

The V and J genes are TRBV2 and TRBJ2-5, with TRBD1 identical over 9 bases. The V gene end was trimmed by 6 bases and the J gene end by 5 bases; junction bases not matched to a gene: 10. The CDR3 spans 15 residues. In germline, CDR1 is SNHLY, CDR2 FYNNEI. The CDR3 region is CASSGTGTGFETQYF. CDR3 DNA sequence: TGTGCCAGCAGCGGTACCGGGACAGGGTTTGAGACCCAGTACTTC.

This clone was picked up one time. The rearrangement links TRBV29-1 to TRBJ1-4; 7 nucleotides align to TRBD1. The CDR3 runs to 14 residues. The V and J ends lost 5 bases and 7 bases, in that order; junction bases with no gene match: 10. CDR1 is SQVTM and CDR2 is ANQGSEA in the germline V gene. The CDR3 nucleotides are TGCAGCGTTAGTCAGGGGGGATTCGGTGAAAAACTGTTTTTT. It specifies CSVSQGGFGEKLFF.